This passage covers 25 T cell receptor beta chains from one sample sequenced in a study of control samples from healthy donors and cancer patients. Using immunoSEQ multiplex PCR, the repertoire was profiled, and TCRdb retains in-frame clones only, with some absent. The data show around 95,000 clones, with approximately 80% seen just once and around 20% held by the top ten. Source material: blood. All receptors derive from a man younger than 45 in good health.

The chain uses TRBV6-4 and TRBJ2-3; TRBD2 matches 9 bases. Germline values: CDR1 MRHNA, CDR2 SNTAGT. This CDR3 has 20 residues. After removal of 3 bases from V and 4 bases from J, the junction contained 20 bases not matched to a gene. The CDR3, as DNA: TGTGCCAGCAGTGATCACGTACGTCCTCGTCTAGCGGGGTTTCCAGATACGCAGTATTTT. Translated, it gives CASSDHVRPRLAGFPDTQYF.

V gene TRBV11-1 combines with J gene TRBJ2-3, with D possibly TRBD2 on 6 matching bases. Trimming cost V 2 bases and J 13 bases, with 19 bases left between them. CDR3 length: 14 amino acids. CDR1 and CDR2 from the germline V gene are SGHAT and FQDESV (reference sequence). The CDR3 loop reads CASSLSVRGAPEYF. DNA for the CDR3: TGTGCCAGCAGCTTATCTGTTCGCGGGGCCCCGGAGTATTTT.

The chain carries TRBV5-1 and TRBJ2-1; D ambiguous. The germline V and J ends were trimmed by 4 bases and 10 bases, with 9 bases remaining between them. The CDR3 totals 11 residues. Germline V gene lookup returns CDR1 SGHRS and CDR2 YFSETQ. In DNA form, the CDR3 reads TGCGCCAGCAGCGGAGAGGAGGAGCAGTTCTTC. Translation gives CASSGEEEQFF.

This rearrangement joins TRBV19 to TRBJ1-1; D call uncertain. Germline values: CDR1 LNHDA, CDR2 SQIVND (reference sequence). Trimming left V 6 bases short and J 5 bases short, with 13 bases between. The CDR3 has 13 residues. CDR3 coding DNA: TGTGCCAGTAGCCCAACGGAATCTACTGAAGCTTTCTTT. Protein sequence: CASSPTESTEAFF.

In its sample, this clone was seen once. V gene TRBV13 combines with J gene TRBJ2-2; 7 bases agree with TRBD2. CDR1 is PRHDT and CDR2 is FYEKMQ in the germline V gene (reference sequence). The CDR3 is made up of 14 amino acids. V lost 6 bases and J lost 4; bases outside the gene matches: 5. CDR3 DNA: TGTGCCAGCAGGGCGGGCGGGAGCACCGGGGAGCTGTTTTTT. Its translation: CASRAGGSTGELFF.

The J gene is TRBJ1-5, the V gene TRBV21-1; TRBD1 is the table's D call, not checked against the DNA. TRBV21-1 represents a pseudogene. The CDR3 is 15 residues long. As DNA, the CDR3 is TGTGCCAGCAGCAAGAACAGGGACAGCAATCAGCCCCAGCATTTT. Encoded protein: CASSKNRDSNQPQHF.

This rearrangement joins TRBV11-2 to TRBJ2-6; D possibly matches TRBD1 or TRBD2 (6 bases each). Deletions cut 1 base from V and 4 bases from J, with 11 bases between. The CDR3 sequence is 16 residues long. Germline V gene sequence: CDR1 SGHAT, CDR2 FQNNGV. CDR3 protein: CASSLGGGRGANVLTF. CDR3 sequence (DNA): TGTGCCAGCAGCTTAGGAGGGGGGCGGGGGGCCAACGTCCTGACTTTC.

The gene calls are TRBV10-1 and TRBJ2-1; D might be TRBD2 (5 bases). The length of the CDR3 is 13 residues. CDR1 and CDR2 from the germline V gene are WNHNN and SYGVQD (reference sequence). V gave up 4 bases and J gave up 6 bases, with 10 bases separating them. CDR3 bases: TGCGCCAGCAGTGGATCTAGCAGCAATGAGCAGTTCTTC. It translates to CASSGSSSNEQFF.

This chain joins TRBV30 and TRBJ1-2; 8 bases line up with TRBD1. The germline gives CDR1 GTSNPN, CDR2 SVGIG (reference sequence). The CDR3 sequence is 13 residues long. J was trimmed by 2 bases and V by 3 bases; bases with no gene match: 2. CDR3 region: CAWRGTGNYGYTF. For the CDR3, the DNA is TGTGCCTGGAGAGGGACAGGAAACTATGGCTACACCTTC.

The rearrangement uses TRBV15 and TRBJ1-3; no firm D call. Per germline, CDR1 LNHNV and CDR2 YYDKDF (reference sequence). The CDR3 spans 15 residues. Deletions cut 1 base from V and 0 bases from J, with 7 bases between. CDR3: CATSRVQSSGNTIYF. The CDR3 DNA reads as TGTGCCACCAGCAGAGTTCAGAGCTCTGGAAACACCATATATTTT.

This chain links TRBV28 with TRBJ1-2; D remains unclear. The CDR3 is 12 amino acids. Trimming removed 4 bases from V and 8 bases from J, with 11 bases in between. Germline V gene data show CDR1 as MDHEN and CDR2 as SYDVKM. Here the CDR3 DNA reads TGTGCCAGCAGTTCCAACCCGGGGGGCTACACCTTC. Amino acids: CASSSNPGGYTF.

CDR3 residues: CASSDQGGSGEQYF. CDR3 coding DNA: TGTGCCAGCAGTGATCAGGGGGGGAGTGGGGAGCAGTACTTC. The chain recombines TRBV6-1 with TRBJ2-7; perhaps D is TRBD1 or TRBD2 (7 bases each). This CDR3 region has 14 residues. With 3 bases removed from V and 7 bases from J, the gap between germline ends came to 16 bases. Germline CDR1 MNHNS, CDR2 SASEGT.

CDR3 sequence reads: CASSIARQGIRATNEKLFF. The CDR3 region has the DNA TGTGCCAGTAGTATAGCCCGACAGGGTATAAGGGCAACTAATGAAAAACTGTTTTTT. J is TRBJ1-4 and V is TRBV19, with TRBD1 matching over 7 bases. The CDR3 sequence is 19 residues long. Germline V CDR1 and CDR2: LNHDA, SQIVND (reference sequence). The trim removed 1 base at V and 0 bases at J, leaving 11 bases unmatched.

The V gene is TRBV5-6, the J gene TRBJ1-4, with TRBD1 as a possible D gene (6 bases). Trimming removed 0 bases from V and 3 bases from J, with 12 bases in between. In germline, CDR1 is SGHDT, CDR2 YYEEEE. The CDR3 loop spans 16 amino acids. The CDR3 region is CASSLVMDRPNEKLFF. The CDR3 DNA is TGTGCCAGCAGCTTGGTGATGGACAGACCTAATGAAAAACTGTTTTTT.

V gene TRBV12-3 or TRBV12-4 combines with J gene TRBJ1-2, with no clear D. The CDR3 covers 12 residues. The V and J ends lost 1 base and 7 bases respectively, with 7 bases between them. The CDR3 loop reads CASSLDAGGYTF. The CDR3 DNA reads TGTGCCAGCAGTTTAGACGCAGGTGGCTACACCTTC.

Note on this clone: The DNA is left out, because the CDR3 cannot be placed on it with certainty; the CDR3 is given as TCRdb lists it. The chain carries TRBV12-2 and TRBJ1-1. TRBV12-2 is given as a pseudogene. From its first to its last residue, the CDR3 has 16 amino acids. The CDR3 here is CASRPAVGVGITEAFF.

The chain links TRBV6-4 to TRBJ1-2; the D is unclear. CDR1 is MRHNA and CDR2 is SNTAGT in the germline V gene. The V end lost 6 bases, the J end lost 3 bases, and 17 bases lay between the germline ends. The CDR3 loop spans 15 amino acids. The CDR3 DNA is TGTGCCAGCAGAGACAAAAAAAGTCCCTACTATGGCTACACCTTC. Translated: CASRDKKSPYYGYTF.

The J gene is TRBJ1-4, the V gene TRBV25-1; perhaps TRBD1 as D (5 bases). CDR1 and CDR2 from the germline V gene are MGHDK and SYGVNS. This CDR3 comprises 15 residues. V lost 2 bases, J lost 4 bases, and 11 bases lay in between. CDR3 DNA: TGTGCCAGCAGTGAAACTCAGGGCTATAATGAAAAACTGTTTTTT. It translates to CASSETQGYNEKLFF.

The chain employs TRBV2 and TRBJ1-6; TRBD1 matches 7 bases. The CDR3 extends over 15 amino acids. Germline V CDR1 and CDR2: SNHLY, FYNNEI. V was clipped by 4 bases and J by 9 bases; unmatched bases: 9. CDR3 sequence: CASSADRARRSPLHF. The CDR3 region has the DNA TGTGCCAGCAGTGCCGACAGGGCCCGGCGTTCACCCCTCCACTTT.

This clone was seen only once. The rearrangement links TRBV19 to TRBJ2-2; a possible D gene is TRBD1 (6 bases). V was cut by 1 base and J by 4 bases, with 7 bases left in between. This CDR3 has 14 residues. In germline, CDR1 is LNHDA, CDR2 SQIVND (reference sequence). Here the CDR3 DNA reads TGTGCCAGTAGTATAGTGGGGGCCACCGGGGAGCTGTTTTTT. Residues: CASSIVGATGELFF.

The V call is TRBV18, the J call TRBJ2-7, with D possibly matching TRBD1 (5 bases). Germline CDR1 and CDR2: KGHSH and LQKENI. CDR3 length: 13 residues. V gave up 2 bases and J gave up 0 bases, with 5 bases separating them. CDR3 amino acids: CASSPTGSYEQYF. The CDR3 bases are TGTGCCAGCTCACCAACAGGCTCCTACGAGCAGTACTTC. Complete variable domain (other parts from reference TRBV18 and TRBJ2-7): NAGVMQNPRHLVRRRGQEARLRCSPMKGHSHVYWYRQLPEEGLKFMVYLQKENIIDESGMPKERFSAEFPKEGPSILRIQQVVRGDSAAYFCASSPTGSYEQYFGPGTRLTVT.

CDR3 residues: CAWRPGHSRTDTQYF. In DNA form, the CDR3 reads TGTGCCTGGAGACCGGGACACTCCCGCACAGATACGCAGTATTTT. The chain carries TRBV30 and TRBJ2-3; D may be TRBD1 (6 bases). The germline CDR1 and CDR2 sequences are GTSNPN and SVGIG (reference sequence). V lost 3 bases to trimming and J lost 1 base, with 14 bases between them. The CDR3 sequence is 15 residues long.

The chain recombines TRBV7-9 with TRBJ1-6; no clear D. Per the germline V gene, CDR1 is SEHNR and CDR2 is FQNEAQ (reference sequence). This CDR3 region has 14 residues. Trimming took off 1 base at V and 5 bases at J, with 6 bases between the two ends. For the CDR3, the DNA is TGTGCCAGCAGCTTAGGTCAGGATAATTCACCCCTCCACTTT. Translated: CASSLGQDNSPLHF. Full variable domain (outside the CDR3, taken from reference TRBV7-9 and TRBJ1-6): DTGVSQNPRHKITKRGQNVTFRCDPISEHNRLYWYRQTLGQGPEFLTYFQNEAQLEKSRLLSDRFSAERPKGSFSTLEIQRTEQGDSAMYLCASSLGQDNSPLHFGNGTRLTVT.

This clone came up once. This chain uses TRBV5-1 with TRBJ2-7; 8 bases line up with TRBD1. The V and J ends lost 4 bases and 7 bases, in that order; junction bases with no gene match: 13. Germline lookup yields CDR1 SGHRS and CDR2 YFSETQ. The CDR3 is 15 amino acids. CDR3 protein: CASSPGTGQGSEQYF. The CDR3 DNA sequence: TGCGCCAGCAGCCCAGGGACAGGTCAAGGGTCGGAGCAGTACTTC.

J is TRBJ2-7 and V is TRBV5-1; D is unresolved. Trimming stripped 3 bases from V and 2 bases from J, with 18 bases between. The CDR3 is 16 residues long. Germline lookup yields CDR1 SGHRS and CDR2 YFSETQ. CDR3 DNA sequence: TGCGCCAGCAGCTGGGAAGTTCGTGGCGGCCCCTACGAGCAGTACTTC. Residues: CASSWEVRGGPYEQYF. The entire variable domain, with the rest obtained from reference TRBV5-1 and TRBJ2-7, is as follows: KAGVTQTPRYLIKTRGQQVTLSCSPISGHRSVSWYQQTPGQGLQFLFEYFSETQRNKGNFPGRFSGRQFSNSRSEMNVSTLELGDSALYLCASSWEVRGGPYEQYFGPGTRLTVT.